Listed here is a single T cell receptor (beta chain). Just one base apart from a much larger clone, this may be a read error. The CDR3 contains 13 residues. Looked up from germline, CDR1 is LNHNV and CDR2 is YYDKDF (reference sequence). The data belong to a study of kidney transplant recipient with SARS-CoV-2 infection. TCRdb re-called the reads with MiXCR, one entry per CDR3 protein. The sample consists of 200,000 to 300,000 distinct CDR3 sequences, 29% of them appearing once. The chain couples TRBV15 to TRBJ1-1; TRBD1 is a possible D gene (6 bases). The sequenced sample was a blood sample, obtained at baseline and between days 110 and 120 from a kidney transplant recipient. This receptor was taken from a male patient aged 30 to 40 who had COVID-19 and was a kidney transplant recipient. Some T cells may possibly be graft donor cells. In DNA, the CDR3 is TGTGCCGCCAGCACGGACAGAACCACTGAAGCTTTCTTT. Its translation is CAASTDRTTEAFF.